These T cell receptor beta chains were read from a single sample in a study of blood T cell repertoires in COVID-19. Profiling relied on immunoSEQ multiplex PCR, and the TCRdb table lists in-frame clones only, not all of them. The profile shows tens of thousands of clones, about nine tenths of them singletons. The sequenced sample was peripheral blood. The source is a man in his 60s with acute or convalescent COVID-19. CDR3s include the opening cysteine and the closing phenylalanine or tryptophan. Fields, in order: CDR3 DNA, CDR3 protein, D gene, V gene, clone size, J gene. A D gene is named only where the DNA matches it firmly. Size is omitted from some rows. Given values are once, few, many or a class for expanded clones.

CDR3 DNA: TGTGCCAGCAGCGAAACAACCTACGAGCAGTACTTC
CDR3 protein: CASSETTYEQYF
D gene: .
V gene: TRBV11-2
clone size: .
J gene: TRBJ2-7

CDR3 DNA: TGTGCCAGCAGCTTCGAGGGAGGGCCGGTAGATACGCAGTATTTT
CDR3 protein: CASSFEGGPVDTQYF
D gene: TRBD2
V gene: TRBV7-9
clone size: .
J gene: TRBJ2-3

CDR3 DNA: TGTGCCAGCAGCCCTCAGACAGGGGTCCGGGAGACCCAGTACTTC
CDR3 protein: CASSPQTGVRETQYF
D gene: TRBD1
V gene: TRBV7-9
clone size: once
J gene: TRBJ2-5

CDR3 DNA: TGTGCCAGCAGTTTAACGGGAGGGCCGGATGAGCAGTTCTTC
CDR3 protein: CASSLTGGPDEQFF
D gene: TRBD2
V gene: TRBV27
clone size: once
J gene: TRBJ2-1

CDR3 DNA: TGTGCCAGCAGTTCCGGACTACAATTCTACAATGAGCAGTTCTTC
CDR3 protein: CASSSGLQFYNEQFF
D gene: .
V gene: TRBV27
clone size: once
J gene: TRBJ2-1

CDR3 DNA: TGTGCCAGCAGCAGGGGACTATATTCACCCCTCCACTTT
CDR3 protein: CASSRGLYSPLHF
D gene: .
V gene: TRBV6-4
clone size: .
J gene: TRBJ1-6

CDR3 DNA: TGTGCCATCGGACTAGCGGGAGGGAAGAAAGAGACCCAGTACTTC
CDR3 protein: CAIGLAGGKKETQYF
D gene: TRBD2
V gene: TRBV10-3
clone size: .
J gene: TRBJ2-5

CDR3 DNA: TGCGCCAGCGGCCAGGGGCTGAACACCGGGGAGCTGTTTTTT
CDR3 protein: CASGQGLNTGELFF
D gene: .
V gene: TRBV5-1
clone size: .
J gene: TRBJ2-2

CDR3 DNA: TGCAGCGTTGGGGGGAGCGGGAGATACAATGAGCAGTTCTTC
CDR3 protein: CSVGGSGRYNEQFF
D gene: TRBD2
V gene: TRBV29-1
clone size: .
J gene: TRBJ2-1

CDR3 DNA: TGTGCCAGTACCAAGGGACTAGCGGGAAGTGAGCAGTTCTTC
CDR3 protein: CASTKGLAGSEQFF
D gene: TRBD2
V gene: TRBV19
clone size: .
J gene: TRBJ2-1